One sample yielded the 13 T cell receptor beta chains listed below, sequenced in a study of neurological immune-mediated disorders. TCRdb used MiXCR to reprocess the 5' RACE reads, holding one entry per CDR3 protein. The table shows around 64,000 distinct CDR3 sequences, with roughly 12% occurring only once. The source material was PBMCs. The receptors come from a woman aged 55-75 years with HTLV-1-associated myelopathy (HAM/TSP).

As for this clonotype: Compared with germline, one end of the junction differs, possibly owing to a read error. The rearrangement links TRBV5-1 to TRBJ2-1; the match to TRBD2 covers 7 bases. In germline, CDR1 is SGHRS, CDR2 YFSETQ. The CDR3 is 15 residues long. This CDR3 is CASSLEAGVGNVQFF. The CDR3, as DNA: TGCGCCAGCAGCTTGGAGGCGGGAGTCGGGAATGTGCAGTTCTTC.

This clonotype was seen many times. This chain links TRBV11-2 with TRBJ2-5, with D perhaps TRBD1 or TRBD2 (5 bases each). V was shortened by 5 bases and J by 4 bases, with 14 bases between the two germline ends. The CDR3 runs 14 residues. Per the germline V gene, CDR1 is SGHAT and CDR2 is FQNNGV. CDR3 amino acids: CASSRGRGRETQYF. The CDR3 DNA sequence: TGTGCCAGCAGCAGAGGACGGGGCAGAGAGACCCAGTACTTC.

This clonotype was seen at least ten times. V is TRBV20-1 and J is TRBJ1-2, with D maybe TRBD1 (5 bases). Trimming left V 6 bases short and J 5 bases short, with 22 bases between. Germline CDR1 reads DFQATT; CDR2 reads SNEGSKA (reference sequence). The CDR3 consists of 15 residues. CDR3 nucleotides: TGCAGTGCGATCCCGGGGCCGCCAGCATTTTATGGCTACACCTTC. This gives the protein CSAIPGPPAFYGYTF.

This clonotype was seen repeatedly, ten times or more. V usage is TRBV20-1 and J usage is TRBJ2-3; no reliable D call. Germline V lookup: CDR1 DFQATT, CDR2 SNEGSKA (reference sequence). Between the trimmed V and J ends, which lost 5 bases and 0 bases, there was a span of 12 bases. The CDR3 covers 14 residues. The CDR3 protein is CSAPQLTSTDTQYF. CDR3 DNA: TGCAGTGCTCCTCAACTCACTAGCACAGATACGCAGTATTTT.

This clonotype occurred many times. The rearrangement links TRBV29-1 to TRBJ2-5, with D possibly being TRBD1 (6 bases). CDR1 and CDR2 (germline): SQVTM, ANQGSEA. The CDR3 is made up of 12 amino acids. V lost 3 bases and J 2 bases, leaving 7 bases between the germline ends. CDR3 residues: CSVDGQQETQYF. In nucleotides, the CDR3 is TGCAGCGTTGACGGACAGCAAGAGACCCAGTACTTC.

In this sample, this clonotype turned up many times. The chain combines TRBV28 with TRBJ1-1, with D uncertain. This CDR3 contains 14 residues. Deletions cut 1 base from V and 1 base from J, with 7 bases between. The germline V gene encodes CDR1 MDHEN and CDR2 SYDVKM. The CDR3 spells CASSLSGPNTEAFF. CDR3 in DNA: TGTGCCAGCAGTTTATCCGGCCCGAACACTGAAGCTTTCTTT.

The sample holds many counts of this clonotype. This rearrangement joins TRBV7-2 to TRBJ2-2, with D perhaps TRBD1 (6 bases). The V gene lost 4 bases and the J gene lost 5 bases, with 8 bases spanning the gap. The CDR3 covers 13 residues. The V gene's germline CDR1 is SGHTA and CDR2 FQGNSA. CDR3 DNA: TGTGCCAGCAGCTCTGACAGGACCGGGGAGCTGTTTTTT. Its translation: CASSSDRTGELFF. The full variable domain, in which reference TRBV7-2 and TRBJ2-2 provide the parts outside the CDR3, is GAGVSQSPSNKVTEKGKDVELRCDPISGHTALYWYRQSLGQGLEFLIYFQGNSAPDKSGLPSDRFSAERTGGSVSTLTIQRTQQEDSAVYLCASSSDRTGELFFGEGSRLTVL.

This clonotype was counted at least ten times. The chain is built from TRBV18 and TRBJ2-7; TRBD2 aligns across 11 bases. CDR3 size: 13 residues. The trim removed 6 bases at V and 12 bases at J, leaving 10 bases unmatched. The germline gives CDR1 KGHSH, CDR2 LQKENI. The CDR3 DNA is TGTGCCAGCTCGCAACTTGGGACTAGCGGATCGTACTTC. Translated, it gives CASSQLGTSGSYF.

The chain employs TRBV6-1 and TRBJ1-1, with D possibly being TRBD1 (5 bases). Germline-derived CDR1 and CDR2 are MNHNS and SASEGT. This CDR3 contains 15 residues. Trimming took 0 bases from V and 7 from J, leaving 15 bases between them. The CDR3 protein is CASSEAGQGSFEAFF. The CDR3 nucleotides read TGTGCCAGCAGTGAAGCAGGCCAGGGTTCCTTTGAAGCTTTCTTT.

In this sample, this clonotype turned up many times. The V and J genes are TRBV28 and TRBJ2-7, with D maybe TRBD1 (5 bases). V dropped 5 bases and J dropped 3 bases, with 14 bases sitting between them. The CDR3 has 14 amino acids. Germline V gene data show CDR1 as MDHEN and CDR2 as SYDVKM. The CDR3 sequence is CASSPPLQGYEQYF. The DNA of the CDR3 is TGTGCCAGCAGTCCCCCCCTGCAGGGCTACGAGCAGTACTTC.

This clonotype was recorded at least ten times. The V and J genes are TRBV7-9 and TRBJ1-2; possibly TRBD1 for D (5 bases). CDR1 SEHNR and CDR2 FQNEAQ come from the germline V gene (reference sequence). This CDR3 spans 13 amino acids. The CDR3 spells CATDNGRVGGYTF. CDR3 nucleotides: TGTGCGACGGACAACGGTCGGGTGGGAGGCTACACCTTC.

Many counts were recorded for this clonotype. The chain uses TRBV20-1 and TRBJ2-1, with a weak D call TRBD2 (7 bases). The V and J ends lost 5 bases and 4 bases respectively, with 15 bases between them. Germline values: CDR1 DFQATT, CDR2 SNEGSKA (reference sequence). The CDR3 sequence is 14 residues long. CDR3 amino acids: CSAGPRGGYNEQFF. Here the CDR3 DNA reads TGCAGTGCTGGCCCGAGGGGGGGTTACAATGAGCAGTTCTTC.

The sample holds many counts of this clonotype. The gene calls are TRBV28 and TRBJ1-2; D not certain. The CDR3 loop spans 14 amino acids. V was clipped by 2 bases and J by 5 bases, with 12 bases between them. The V gene's germline CDR1 is MDHEN and CDR2 SYDVKM. CDR3 sequence: CASSLGLSAYGYTF. CDR3 coding DNA: TGTGCCAGCAGTTTAGGTCTCTCGGCGTATGGCTACACCTTC.